What follows are 22 T cell receptor beta chains derived from one specimen sequenced in a study of beta chain features in type 1 diabetes. Sequenced material consisted of expressed TCRB transcripts (all of the isolated RNA was reverse transcribed). Generated by immunoSEQ multiplex PCR, the TCRdb table keeps only in-frame clones and is missing some. This repertoire shows 130,000 or so clones, around 16% found once; its top ten account for about 2.4%. Study-level points and caveats: Moderate but significant shortening of TCRB CDR3s was recorded in all four CD4+ subsets from Type 1 diabetes patients.

For these TCRs, the target antigens are not known. The sequenced sample was central memory CD4+ T cells from blood. These receptors all come from a man aged 18-30 years with type 1 diabetes.

This clone was observed a few times. The CDR3 DNA sequence: TGTGCCAGCAGCTTAGTGGAGGGGTCCTCCCAAGAGACCCAGTACTTC. It codes for CASSLVEGSSQETQYF. The chain employs TRBV7-2 and TRBJ2-5, with D possibly being TRBD2 (6 bases). This CDR3 region has 16 residues. Germline-derived CDR1 and CDR2 are SGHTA and FQGNSA. Trimming left V 1 base short and J 1 base short, with 13 bases between. Full variable domain (outside the CDR3, taken from reference TRBV7-2 and TRBJ2-5): GAGVSQSPSNKVTEKGKDVELRCDPISGHTALYWYRQSLGQGLEFLIYFQGNSAPDKSGLPSDRFSAERTGGSVSTLTIQRTQQEDSAVYLCASSLVEGSSQETQYFGPGTRLLVL.

This clone has more than one count but fewer than ten. V is TRBV11-2 and J is TRBJ1-5, with TRBD1 as a possible D gene (5 bases). The germline V gene has CDR1 SGHAT and CDR2 FQNNGV. The germline V and J ends were trimmed by 4 bases and 3 bases, with 10 bases remaining between them. The length of the CDR3 is 14 residues. The CDR3 nucleotides read TGTGCCAGCAGCTCACTGACAGACAATCAGCCCCAGCATTTT. Its protein product is CASSSLTDNQPQHF.

The chain couples TRBV4-1 to TRBJ2-5; the D is unclear. Trimming left V 0 bases short and J 1 base short, with 6 bases between. The CDR3 covers 14 residues. Germline-derived CDR1 and CDR2 are MGHRA and YSYEKL. CDR3 residues: CASSQDYSQETQYF. The CDR3 bases are TGCGCCAGCAGCCAAGATTACAGCCAAGAGACCCAGTACTTC.

There are a few counts of this clone. The chain employs TRBV5-6 and TRBJ2-7; the D gene is possibly TRBD1 (6 bases). Trimming pared 4 bases from V and 2 bases from J, leaving 19 bases between. Germline CDR1 reads SGHDT; CDR2 reads YYEEEE. The CDR3 is made up of 16 amino acids. The CDR3 bases are TGTGCCAGCAGCCACTTACAGGGCCCAGCCCCCTACGAGCAGTACTTC. Its protein product is CASSHLQGPAPYEQYF.

Only a few counts were recorded for this clone. The V gene is TRBV15, the J gene TRBJ2-2; TRBD2 agrees at 11 bases. V lost 3 bases and J lost 5; bases outside the gene matches: 8. The CDR3 sequence is 17 residues long. Germline CDR1 LNHNV, CDR2 YYDKDF (reference sequence). CDR3 protein: CATSRHSGRAETGELFF. CDR3 nucleotides: TGTGCCACCAGCAGGCATAGCGGGAGGGCCGAGACCGGGGAGCTGTTTTTT.

About this clone itself: The sample holds other DNA sequences that translate to the same CDR3. The CDR3 loop reads CASSPGLAGADEQYF. In DNA, the CDR3 is TGTGCCAGCTCACCCGGACTAGCGGGAGCGGACGAGCAGTACTTC. The chain joins TRBV18 to TRBJ2-7; TRBD2 matches at 13 bases. Germline loops: CDR1 KGHSH, CDR2 LQKENI. This CDR3 has 15 amino acids. V lost 3 bases, J lost 5 bases, and 4 bases stayed unmatched.

This clone has a handful of counts. The rearrangement links TRBV6-5 to TRBJ2-1; the match to TRBD1 covers 7 bases. Germline V gene sequence: CDR1 MNHEY, CDR2 SVGAGI. The CDR3 length is 13 residues. V trimming: 6 bases; J trimming: 6 bases; junction bases outside the gene matches: 5. The CDR3 reads CASSRGQTNEQFF. In nucleotides, the CDR3 is TGTGCCAGCAGCAGGGGACAGACCAATGAGCAGTTCTTC.

This clone came up once. The J gene is TRBJ1-2, the V gene TRBV28; D is unresolved. Per germline, CDR1 MDHEN and CDR2 SYDVKM. V lost 2 bases and J 8 bases, leaving 12 bases between the germline ends. The CDR3 consists of 13 residues. CDR3 nucleotide sequence: TGTGCCAGCAGTTTAACCCCGGTTCAAGGCTACACCTTC. Its translation is CASSLTPVQGYTF.

This clone has just a few counts. Within the sample, other DNA sequences also encode this same CDR3. The rearrangement joins TRBV29-1 to TRBJ2-5, with a tentative D call TRBD1 (6 bases). Trimming removed 6 bases at V and 2 bases at J, with 10 bases between. This CDR3 spans 12 amino acids. CDR1 and CDR2 from the germline V gene are SQVTM and ANQGSEA. Here the CDR3 DNA reads TGCAGCGTAGGACAGCCTCAAGAGACCCAGTACTTC. Translation gives CSVGQPQETQYF.

This clone was recorded a few times. V and J are TRBV19 and TRBJ1-1, with D perhaps TRBD1 (5 bases). This CDR3 contains 16 residues. V lost 7 bases, J lost 1 base, and 19 bases lay in between. Germline values: CDR1 LNHDA, CDR2 SQIVND (reference sequence). Here the CDR3 reads CASTNFGGLRNTEAFF. The CDR3 coding sequence is TGTGCCAGTACCAATTTTGGGGGGTTGCGGAACACTGAAGCTTTCTTT.

The table lists this clone with a count of one. The V gene is TRBV6-5, the J gene TRBJ2-7; a possible D gene is TRBD2 (6 bases). Germline V CDR1 and CDR2: MNHEY, SVGAGI. V lost 7 bases and J 1 base, leaving 14 bases between the germline ends. The CDR3 has 14 amino acids. The DNA for the CDR3 is TGTGCCAGCACCGGGACTGCTTCGTCCTACGAGCAGTACTTC. Its protein product is CASTGTASSYEQYF.

This clone was detected a few times. The V call is TRBV28, the J call TRBJ2-7; maybe TRBD2 (6 bases). The CDR3 covers 14 residues. V shed 7 bases and J shed 0 bases, with 13 bases lying between them. The V gene's germline CDR1 is MDHEN and CDR2 SYDVKM. This chain's CDR3 is CASNPPGDSYEQYF. DNA of the CDR3: TGTGCCAGCAACCCTCCGGGGGACTCCTACGAGCAGTACTTC.

This clone occurred a few times. The chain recombines TRBV4-2 with TRBJ2-7, with 8 bases identical to TRBD1. Per germline, CDR1 LGHNA and CDR2 YNFKEQ. CDR3 size: 14 residues. V lost 3 bases, J lost 5 bases, and 6 bases stayed unmatched. CDR3 in DNA: TGTGCCAGCAGCCAGTGGCAGGGGGCGAACGAGCAGTACTTC. It yields the protein CASSQWQGANEQYF.

This clone was seen a few times. This chain links TRBV6-1 with TRBJ2-7; possibly TRBD2 for D (6 bases). The CDR3 is 13 residues long. V was pared by 10 bases and J by 5 bases, with 18 bases between. Germline loops: CDR1 MNHNS, CDR2 SASEGT. The CDR3 here is CAMRGTHWNEQYF. In DNA, the CDR3 is TGTGCCATGCGCGGGACCCATTGGAACGAGCAGTACTTC.

This chain connects TRBV7-6 to TRBJ2-6; a weak D match, TRBD2 (5 bases). V was pared by 2 bases and J by 0 bases, with 17 bases between. CDR1 and CDR2 from the germline V gene are SGHVS and FNYEAQ. This CDR3 has 19 amino acids. CDR3 sequence reads: CASSLFPTGLSSGANVLTF. The CDR3 DNA follows: TGTGCCAGCAGCTTATTTCCTACCGGACTTAGCTCTGGGGCCAACGTCCTGACTTTC.

The chain joins TRBV28 to TRBJ2-7, with 10 bases lining up with TRBD2. Per germline, CDR1 MDHEN and CDR2 SYDVKM. Unmatched junction bases numbered 8, after V lost 3 bases and J lost 6 bases. CDR3 length: 15 amino acids. CDR3 sequence reads: CASSLPGLADPEQYF. CDR3 nucleotides: TGTGCCAGCAGTTTGCCAGGACTAGCGGACCCCGAGCAGTACTTC.

This clone was counted only a few times. Here the CDR3 DNA reads TGCGCCAGCAGCCTCAACAGGGGGCTCTACGAGCAGTACTTC. Residues: CASSLNRGLYEQYF. The chain recombines TRBV4-3 with TRBJ2-7, with TRBD1 identical over 9 bases. The CDR3 extends over 14 amino acids. From germline, CDR1 is LGHNA and CDR2 YSLEER. V was pared by 4 bases and J by 3 bases, with 4 bases of the junction left unmatched.

About this clone: At the DNA level, this CDR3 is encoded by other sequences in the same sample as well. V gene TRBV5-1 combines with J gene TRBJ2-7; D call uncertain. V dropped 2 bases and J dropped 3 bases, with 3 bases sitting between them. Germline CDR1 SGHRS, CDR2 YFSETQ. The CDR3 is 11 amino acids. CDR3 coding DNA: TGCGCCAGCAGCTTAGACTACGAGCAGTACTTC. Encoded protein: CASSLDYEQYF. The full variable domain, with the rest looked up from reference TRBV5-1 and TRBJ2-7, is KAGVTQTPRYLIKTRGQQVTLSCSPISGHRSVSWYQQTPGQGLQFLFEYFSETQRNKGNFPGRFSGRQFSNSRSEMNVSTLELGDSALYLCASSLDYEQYFGPGTRLTVT.

The table lists this clone with many counts. CDR3 DNA: TGTGCCAGCAGCCGAGGACAGGGATCATATGAGCAGTTCTTC. This translates into CASSRGQGSYEQFF. The chain couples TRBV7-2 to TRBJ2-1; 8 nucleotides agree with TRBD1. V lost 5 bases to trimming and J lost 8 bases; unmatched junction nucleotides: 8. CDR3 length: 14 residues. CDR1 and CDR2 from the germline V gene are SGHTA and FQGNSA.

The V call is TRBV7-6, the J call TRBJ1-4; D uncertain. V was pared by 2 bases and J by 4 bases, with 14 bases between. Germline V CDR1 and CDR2: SGHVS, FNYEAQ. The CDR3 has 16 residues. The CDR3 DNA follows: TGTGCCAGCAGCTTACCACGGGAACCTGATAATGAAAAACTGTTTTTT. Amino acid sequence: CASSLPREPDNEKLFF.

J is TRBJ1-2 and V is TRBV14; D call uncertain. The CDR3 runs to 13 residues. CDR1 SGHDN and CDR2 FVKESK come from the germline V gene. Trimming stripped 4 bases from V and 4 bases from J, with 10 bases between. CDR3 DNA sequence: TGTGCCAGCAGCCGAGCACGTGGCTATGGCTACACCTTC. It codes for CASSRARGYGYTF.

This chain joins TRBV5-4 and TRBJ2-3, with D maybe TRBD2 (6 bases). This CDR3 has 15 residues. The V end was cut by 3 bases, the J end by 1 base, with 12 bases between. Germline V gene sequence: CDR1 SGHNT, CDR2 YYREEE (reference sequence). The CDR3 loop is CASSSGGAGTDTQYF. The DNA for the CDR3 is TGTGCCAGCAGCTCCGGGGGAGCAGGCACAGATACGCAGTATTTT.